This passage covers 5 T cell receptor beta chains from one sample sequenced in a study of metastatic and nonmetastatic thyroid tumors. MiXCR was used by TCRdb to re-call the PCR reads. This table has thousands of clones, roughly 30% appearing once. Every patient was untreated before thyroid surgery. Specimen: adjacent normal tissue. All receptors come from a female donor with papillary thyroid cancer or a benign thyroid nodule (not recorded which). Some clones in this sample may be carry-over from other donors' samples.

This rearrangement joins TRBV4-2 to TRBJ1-4; D not certain. CDR1 and CDR2 (germline): LGHNA, YNFKEQ. The CDR3 is 13 amino acids. The V end lost 3 bases, the J end lost 12 bases, and 14 bases lay between the germline ends. This CDR3 reads CASSQTTTSQLFF. The CDR3 DNA reads as TGTGCCAGCAGCCAGACCACGACGTCACAACTGTTTTTT.

V gene TRBV5-5 combines with J gene TRBJ2-3, with 13 bases matching TRBD2. V was clipped by 4 bases and J by 8 bases; unmatched bases: 7. This CDR3 comprises 15 residues. Germline V CDR1 and CDR2: SGHKS, YYEKEE (reference sequence). This chain's CDR3 is CASSIGTSGVGTQYF. CDR3 in DNA: TGTGCCAGCAGCATAGGGACTAGCGGGGTAGGTACGCAGTATTTT.

This chain joins TRBV12-3 or TRBV12-4 and TRBJ2-3; D is unclear. The CDR3 sequence is 12 residues long. V lost 2 bases, J lost 4 bases, and 4 bases lay in between. In nucleotides, the CDR3 is TGTGCCAGCAGTTTAAGGGCAGATACGCAGTATTTT. It encodes CASSLRADTQYF.

This sequence joins TRBV2 and TRBJ1-4; unclear D gene. The CDR3 has 14 amino acids. Between the trimmed V and J ends, which lost 10 bases and 12 bases, there was a span of 24 bases. Germline CDR1 reads SNHLY; CDR2 reads FYNNEI. The CDR3 loop is CATKTGRDLDELFF. CDR3 nucleotide sequence: TGTGCCACCAAGACTGGTCGGGATTTGGACGAACTGTTTTTT.

V gene TRBV5-5 combines with J gene TRBJ2-7; D possibly corresponds to TRBD1 (5 bases). CDR1 is SGHKS, CDR2 YYEKEE, per germline (reference sequence). The V end lost 0 bases, the J end lost 0 bases, and 10 bases lay between the germline ends. The CDR3 contains 15 residues. In DNA form, the CDR3 reads TGTGCCAGCAGCTTGGAGGGGCGGAGCTCCTACGAGCAGTACTTC. This encodes CASSLEGRSSYEQYF.